What follows are 26 T cell receptor beta chains derived from one specimen sequenced in a study of cytomegalovirus exposure and HLA in healthy donors. PCR employed 60 Vbeta and 13 Jbeta primers. The data were produced by immunoSEQ multiplex PCR, yet TCRdb's version contains in-frame clones alone and is incomplete. This table holds fewer than 110,000 clones, around 73% found once. Sequenced sample: PBMCs. Receptors were obtained from a man under 40 in good health and CMV-seronegative.

Regarding this clone: This sample also contains other DNA sequences that code for the same CDR3. The V call is TRBV6-1, the J call TRBJ2-7; maybe TRBD1 (6 bases). The V end was cut by 6 bases, the J end by 1 base, with 7 bases between. There are 12 residues in the CDR3. Germline V lookup: CDR1 MNHNS, CDR2 SASEGT. The CDR3 sequence is CASSDRSYEQYF. The CDR3 nucleotides read TGTGCCAGCAGCGACAGGTCCTACGAGCAGTACTTC.

This clone has only a few counts. V gene TRBV10-3 combines with J gene TRBJ2-2; D might be TRBD2 (7 bases). Trimming left V 5 bases short and J 4 bases short, with 14 bases between. From germline, CDR1 is ENHRY and CDR2 SYGVKD. The CDR3 is made up of 15 amino acids. This CDR3 is CAISTGGGGTGELFF. CDR3 DNA sequence: TGTGCCATCAGTACGGGGGGAGGGGGCACCGGGGAGCTGTTTTTT.

About this clone: At one end, the junction sequence differs from germline, possibly due to a read error. This chain connects TRBV7-9 to TRBJ1-1; D not certain. The CDR3 extends over 14 amino acids. CDR1 and CDR2 (germline): SEHNR, FQNEAQ (reference sequence). The chain's CDR3 is CSSSFLDTNTEAFF. The CDR3, as DNA: TGTTCCAGCAGCTTCCTTGACACAAACACTGAAGCTTTCTTT. Full variable domain (rest looked up from reference TRBV7-9 and TRBJ1-1): DTGVSQNPRHKITKRGQNVTFRCDPISEHNRLYWYRQTLGQGPEFLTYFQNEAQLEKSRLLSDRFSAERPKGSFSTLEIQRTEQGDSAMYLCSSSFLDTNTEAFFGQGTRLTVV.

The chain uses TRBV5-1 and TRBJ2-7; TRBD1 aligns across 9 bases. This CDR3 region has 14 residues. V shed 4 bases, J shed 4 bases, and the junction held 6 bases outside the gene matches. Germline loops: CDR1 SGHRS, CDR2 YFSETQ. CDR3 in amino acids: CASSPTGGGYEQYF. CDR3 coding DNA: TGCGCCAGCAGCCCCACAGGGGGCGGGTACGAGCAGTACTTC.

This rearrangement joins TRBV9 to TRBJ2-5; TRBD2 is a possible D gene (5 bases). Germline CDR1 SGDLS, CDR2 YYNGEE. V lost 4 bases and J lost 1, with 14 bases in between. The CDR3 has 15 residues. The CDR3 is CASSRGGISQETQYF. The CDR3 DNA is TGTGCCAGCAGCCGGGGTGGGATTAGCCAAGAGACCCAGTACTTC.

This clone was counted a single time. V and J are TRBV2 and TRBJ2-1, with TRBD2 matching 8 bases. CDR3 length: 14 residues. After removal of 7 bases from V and 7 bases from J, the junction contained 9 bases not matched to a gene. The germline gives CDR1 SNHLY, CDR2 FYNNEI. The CDR3 sequence is CASNSGGLRNEQFF. CDR3 coding DNA: TGTGCCAGCAACAGCGGGGGCCTACGGAATGAGCAGTTCTTC.

As regards this clone: A read error may account for a junction end that differs from germline. The rearrangement links TRBV6-1 to TRBJ2-1, with 8 bases identical to TRBD1. Germline V lookup: CDR1 MNHNS, CDR2 SASEGT. This CDR3 has 14 residues. CDR3 loop: CASSEFDNPGQVVF. DNA of the CDR3: TGTGCCAGCAGTGAATTCGATAATCCGGGACAGGTGGTCTTC.

The chain combines TRBV11-2 with TRBJ2-2, with TRBD1 as a possible D gene (5 bases). In germline, CDR1 is SGHAT, CDR2 FQNNGV. The CDR3 totals 16 residues. Trimming took 0 bases from V and 3 from J, leaving 11 bases between them. In DNA form, the CDR3 reads TGTGCCAGCAGCTTAGATCTCCAGGGATACACCGGGGAGCTGTTTTTT. Translation: CASSLDLQGYTGELFF.

The chain is built from TRBV29-1 and TRBJ2-1; D is undetermined. The CDR3 contains 11 residues. Trimming cost V 6 bases and J 5 bases, with 8 bases left between them. In germline, CDR1 is SQVTM, CDR2 ANQGSEA. Here the CDR3 reads CSVLVDNEQFF. CDR3 nucleotide sequence: TGCAGCGTCCTTGTCGACAATGAGCAGTTCTTC.

CDR3 nucleotides: TGCAGCGTCGTGGAGGAGCAAGAGACCCAGTACTTC. It is translated as CSVVEEQETQYF. The chain employs TRBV29-1 and TRBJ2-5; perhaps TRBD2 as D (5 bases). Trimming shortened V by 6 bases and J by 2 bases, and 10 bases separated the two germline ends. The germline CDR1 and CDR2 sequences are SQVTM and ANQGSEA. This CDR3 is built from 12 residues.

This clone was counted only a few times. The V call is TRBV25-1, the J call TRBJ2-1; D uncertain. In germline, CDR1 is MGHDK, CDR2 SYGVNS. The CDR3 is 11 amino acids. V was trimmed by 1 base and J by 12 bases, leaving 7 bases between them. In DNA, the CDR3 is TGTGCCAGCAGTGAATTCCGAGTGCAGTTCTTC. Its translation: CASSEFRVQFF.

This clone has more than one count but fewer than ten. V is TRBV2 and J is TRBJ2-1, with TRBD2 matching 11 bases. The germline V gene encodes CDR1 SNHLY and CDR2 FYNNEI. V gave up 5 bases and J gave up 14 bases; unmatched junction bases: 5. The length of the CDR3 is 12 residues. In DNA form, the CDR3 reads TGTGCCAGCAGTTCGACTAGCGGGAAGGAGTTCTTC. Translation gives CASSSTSGKEFF.

The chain links TRBV5-1 to TRBJ1-5; 9 bases match TRBD1. Per the germline V gene, CDR1 is SGHRS and CDR2 is YFSETQ. V lost 4 bases and J lost 5; bases outside the gene matches: 10. CDR3 length equals 16 residues. The CDR3 DNA sequence: TGCGCCAGCAGCCCGACTGGGACAGGGAAAGATCAGCCCCAGCATTTT. Its translation: CASSPTGTGKDQPQHF.

This sequence joins TRBV30 and TRBJ1-5, with TRBD1 as a possible D gene (5 bases). This CDR3 contains 16 residues. Germline-derived CDR1 and CDR2 are GTSNPN and SVGIG (reference sequence). Trimming took off 2 bases at V and 0 bases at J, with 14 bases between the two ends. CDR3 in DNA: TGTGCCTGGAGTAGGATGGGGCCCTATAGCAATCAGCCCCAGCATTTT. It specifies CAWSRMGPYSNQPQHF.

This clone was seen at least ten times. The chain uses TRBV5-6 and TRBJ2-7; 10 bases agree with TRBD2. The CDR3 totals 15 residues. V lost 4 bases to trimming and J lost 3 bases; unmatched junction nucleotides: 7. The germline V gene encodes CDR1 SGHDT and CDR2 YYEEEE. CDR3 nucleotides: TGTGCCAGCAGCGAGGGACTAGCGAGTCTCTACGAGCAGTACTTC. Translating it yields CASSEGLASLYEQYF.

V is TRBV14 and J is TRBJ2-7; D not resolved. CDR1 and CDR2 from the germline V gene are SGHDN and FVKESK. The CDR3 runs 13 residues. The V gene lost 0 bases and the J gene lost 1 base, with 4 bases spanning the gap. For the CDR3, the DNA is TGTGCCAGCAGCCAAGACTATTCCTACGAGCAGTACTTC. Its translation: CASSQDYSYEQYF.

The V call is TRBV5-1, the J call TRBJ2-1; 13 positions agree with TRBD2. The CDR3 is 17 amino acids. Germline CDR1 and CDR2: SGHRS and YFSETQ. Trimming cost V 4 bases and J 0 bases; bases outside gene matches: 4. CDR3 sequence reads: CASSPRTSGSSYNEQFF. CDR3 nucleotides: TGCGCCAGCAGCCCTCGGACTAGCGGGAGCTCCTACAATGAGCAGTTCTTC.

This clone is a singleton in its sample. The chain employs TRBV19 and TRBJ2-1, with a weak D call TRBD2 (6 bases). The CDR3 runs to 16 residues. Trimming shortened V by 1 base and J by 5 bases, and 15 bases separated the two germline ends. Germline values: CDR1 LNHDA, CDR2 SQIVND (reference sequence). The CDR3 spells CASSIAGDGLNNEQFF. In DNA, the CDR3 is TGTGCCAGTAGTATAGCGGGGGACGGATTAAACAATGAGCAGTTCTTC.

The V call is TRBV4-1, the J call TRBJ2-2, with D perhaps TRBD1 (5 bases). This CDR3 is built from 16 residues. CDR1 is MGHRA and CDR2 is YSYEKL in the germline V gene. V was shortened by 5 bases and J by 1 base, with 14 bases between the two germline ends. The CDR3 spells CASSSPRQGNTGELFF. CDR3 nucleotide sequence: TGCGCCAGCAGCTCCCCCCGGCAGGGGAACACCGGGGAGCTGTTTTTT.

J is TRBJ2-5 and V is TRBV30; 12 bases align to TRBD2. CDR1 GTSNPN and CDR2 SVGIG come from the germline V gene (reference sequence). V was clipped by 5 bases and J by 5 bases; unmatched bases: 3. This CDR3 has 13 amino acids. The CDR3 nucleotides are TGTGCCTGGGGACTAGCGGGGCGGGAGACCCAGTACTTC. It is translated as CAWGLAGRETQYF.

This rearrangement joins TRBV19 to TRBJ1-1; maybe TRBD1 (6 bases). The CDR3 is 14 residues long. The V end was cut by 7 bases, the J end by 4 bases, with 16 bases between. Germline CDR1 LNHDA, CDR2 SQIVND (reference sequence). As DNA, the CDR3 is TGTGCCAGTAACCCAACAGGGAAGGGCACTGAAGCTTTCTTT. The encoded protein is CASNPTGKGTEAFF. The full variable domain, with the rest looked up from reference TRBV19 and TRBJ1-1, is DGGITQSPKYLFRKEGQNVTLSCEQNLNHDAMYWYRQDPGQGLRLIYYSQIVNDFQKGDIAEGYSVSREKKESFPLTVTSAQKNPTAFYLCASNPTGKGTEAFFGQGTRLTVV.

A few counts support this clone. The rearrangement joins TRBV25-1 to TRBJ1-1; D remains ambiguous. Germline CDR1 and CDR2: MGHDK and SYGVNS. CDR3 length: 14 amino acids. The V end was cut by 7 bases, the J end by 5 bases, with 17 bases between. CDR3: CASTGAGEYTEAFF. In DNA form, the CDR3 reads TGTGCCAGCACTGGAGCCGGTGAATATACTGAAGCTTTCTTT.

The J gene is TRBJ2-7, the V gene TRBV2; perhaps TRBD2 as D (5 bases). Trimming left V 3 bases short and J 5 bases short, with 11 bases between. Germline CDR1 reads SNHLY; CDR2 reads FYNNEI. This CDR3 region has 13 residues. The DNA for the CDR3 is TGTGCCAGCAGTGAGCTGGCGGGCAACGAGCAGTACTTC. Translation gives CASSELAGNEQYF.

The chain is built from TRBV5-1 and TRBJ2-2; 14 nucleotides align to TRBD2. Unmatched junction bases numbered 19, after V lost 4 bases and J lost 5 bases. The CDR3 sequence is 21 residues long. CDR1 is SGHRS and CDR2 is YFSETQ in the germline V gene. The CDR3 here is CASSPLNTWTSGGLRTGELFF. CDR3 in DNA: TGCGCCAGCAGCCCTTTAAACACCTGGACTAGCGGGGGGCTAAGGACCGGGGAGCTGTTTTTT.

The CDR3 region has the DNA TGCGCCAGTCTCCCCGGACAGGGGGGAAGAACTGAAGCTTTCTTT. Residues: CASLPGQGGRTEAFF. The chain employs TRBV10-2 and TRBJ1-1, with 10 positions matching TRBD1. Germline-derived CDR1 and CDR2 are WSHSY and SAAADI. V lost 9 bases, J lost 5 bases, and 12 bases stayed unmatched. CDR3 length equals 15 residues.

CDR3: CASSVGLAGEAYTDTQYF. As DNA, the CDR3 is TGTGCCAGCAGCGTAGGACTAGCGGGAGAAGCCTACACAGATACGCAGTATTTT. The chain uses TRBV9 and TRBJ2-3; 12 nucleotides line up with TRBD2. CDR1 and CDR2 from the germline V gene are SGDLS and YYNGEE. CDR3 length: 18 residues. V lost 0 bases, J lost 2 bases, and 7 bases stayed unmatched.